The clone carrying this T cell receptor (beta chain) was observed a handful of times. Its matching antigen is unknown. One end of the junction is discordant with germline, which a read error may explain. CDR1 is MNHNS, CDR2 SASEGT, per germline. CDR3 length: 13 amino acids. This sample stems from a study of metastatic and nonmetastatic thyroid tumors. Study summary: A comparison of repertoires was made across blood and tumor or nodule tissue from malignant and benign thyroid patients. Study-level findings and limits: Within blood and tumor, benign nodules reportedly had significantly lower TCR beta diversity than malignant thyroid tumors did.

Per the study methods: A classifier of distant metastasis in papillary thyroid cancer was built from CDR3 differences (across clinicopathological groups). With MiXCR, TCRdb reprocessed the PCR reads. The V and J calls and clone size are TCRdb's, not the authors'. The table shows tens of thousands of clones, with about 20% occurring only once. All patients were treatment-naive before thyroid surgery. Sequences were obtained from blood. The sequence was collected from a female donor with papillary thyroid cancer or a benign thyroid nodule (not recorded which). Some clones in this sample may be carry-over from other donors' samples. The chain combines TRBV6-1 with TRBJ1-6; D gene unclear. The CDR3 loop reads CTSSENDGSPLHF. The CDR3 region has the DNA TGTACCAGCAGTGAAAATGACGGCTCACCCCTCCACTTT.